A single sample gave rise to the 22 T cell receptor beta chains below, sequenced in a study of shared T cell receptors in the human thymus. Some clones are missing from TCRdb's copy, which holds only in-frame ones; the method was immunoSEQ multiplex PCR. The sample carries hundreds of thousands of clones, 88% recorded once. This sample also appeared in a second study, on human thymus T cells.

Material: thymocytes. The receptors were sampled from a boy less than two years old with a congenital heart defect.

CDR3 in amino acids: CASSLKGSSGRAGETQYF. CDR3 bases: TGCGCCAGCAGCCTCAAGGGTTCCAGCGGGAGGGCCGGGGAGACCCAGTACTTC. The J gene is TRBJ2-5, the V gene TRBV4-3; 10 nucleotides line up with TRBD2. This CDR3 spans 18 amino acids. CDR1 LGHNA and CDR2 YSLEER come from the germline V gene. Unmatched junction bases numbered 16, after V lost 4 bases and J lost 5 bases.

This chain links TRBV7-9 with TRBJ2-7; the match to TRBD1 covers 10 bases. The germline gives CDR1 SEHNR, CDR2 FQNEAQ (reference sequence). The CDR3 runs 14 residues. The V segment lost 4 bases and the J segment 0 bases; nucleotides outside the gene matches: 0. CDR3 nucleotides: TGTGCCAGCAGCTGGGACAGGGGCTCCTACGAGCAGTACTTC. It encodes CASSWDRGSYEQYF.

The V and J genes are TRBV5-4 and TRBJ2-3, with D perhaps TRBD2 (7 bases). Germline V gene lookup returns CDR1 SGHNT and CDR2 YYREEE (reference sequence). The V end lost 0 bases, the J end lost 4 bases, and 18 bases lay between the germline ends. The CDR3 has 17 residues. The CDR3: CASSLVPSGGGADTQYF. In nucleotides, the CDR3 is TGTGCCAGCAGCTTGGTGCCTAGCGGAGGGGGAGCAGATACGCAGTATTTT.

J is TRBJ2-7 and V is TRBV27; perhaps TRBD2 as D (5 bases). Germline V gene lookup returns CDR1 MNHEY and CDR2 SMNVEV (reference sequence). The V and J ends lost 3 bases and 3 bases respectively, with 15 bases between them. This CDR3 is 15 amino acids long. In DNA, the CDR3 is TGTGCCAGCAGTTTCCGAGGGATCTCAAGCTACGAGCAGTACTTC. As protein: CASSFRGISSYEQYF.

The CDR3 region is CATKLARELFF. DNA of the CDR3: TGCGCCACCAAATTGGCGCGGGAACTGTTTTTT. The gene calls are TRBV4-3 and TRBJ1-4; no reliable D call. V lost 10 bases to trimming and J lost 12 bases, with 15 bases between them. CDR3 length: 11 amino acids. Germline values: CDR1 LGHNA, CDR2 YSLEER.

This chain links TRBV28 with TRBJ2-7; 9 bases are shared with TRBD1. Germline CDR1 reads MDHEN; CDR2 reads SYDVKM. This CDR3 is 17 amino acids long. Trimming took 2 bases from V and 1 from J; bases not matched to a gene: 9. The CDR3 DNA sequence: TGTGCCAGCAGTTTAATTCTGGGGGACAGGGATTCCTACGAGCAGTACTTC. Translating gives CASSLILGDRDSYEQYF.

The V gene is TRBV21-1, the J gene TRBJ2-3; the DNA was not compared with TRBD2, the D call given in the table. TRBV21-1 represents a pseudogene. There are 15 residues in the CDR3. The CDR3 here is CANGTSGLPTDTQYF. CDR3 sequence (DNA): TGTGCCAACGGGACTAGCGGCCTCCCCACAGATACGCAGTATTTT.

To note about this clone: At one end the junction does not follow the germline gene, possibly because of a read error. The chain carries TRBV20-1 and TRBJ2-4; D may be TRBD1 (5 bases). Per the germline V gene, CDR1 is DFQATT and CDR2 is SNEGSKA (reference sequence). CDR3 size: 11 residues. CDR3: CSASDKQESDF. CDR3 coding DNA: TGCAGTGCTAGCGACAAACAGGAGTCTGACTTC.

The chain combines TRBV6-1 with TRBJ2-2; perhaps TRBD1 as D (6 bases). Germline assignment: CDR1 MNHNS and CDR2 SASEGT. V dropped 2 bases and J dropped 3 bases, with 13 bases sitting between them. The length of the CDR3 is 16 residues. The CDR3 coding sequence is TGTGCCAGCAGTGAACAGGGGCGTTCCCACACCGGGGAGCTGTTTTTT. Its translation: CASSEQGRSHTGELFF.

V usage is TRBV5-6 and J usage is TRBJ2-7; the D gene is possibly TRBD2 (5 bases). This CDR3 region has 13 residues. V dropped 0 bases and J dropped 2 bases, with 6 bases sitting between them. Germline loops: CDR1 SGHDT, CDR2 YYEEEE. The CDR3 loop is CASSLDGTYEQYF. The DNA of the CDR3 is TGTGCCAGCAGCTTGGACGGGACCTACGAGCAGTACTTC.

The CDR3 loop is CASTLRRSKTDTQYF. CDR3 DNA sequence: TGTGCCAGCACACTAAGACGTAGCAAGACAGATACGCAGTATTTT. The chain carries TRBV7-2 and TRBJ2-3; D is undetermined. The CDR3 loop spans 15 amino acids. Germline CDR1 SGHTA, CDR2 FQGNSA. Trimming took 7 bases from V and 3 from J, leaving 17 bases between them.

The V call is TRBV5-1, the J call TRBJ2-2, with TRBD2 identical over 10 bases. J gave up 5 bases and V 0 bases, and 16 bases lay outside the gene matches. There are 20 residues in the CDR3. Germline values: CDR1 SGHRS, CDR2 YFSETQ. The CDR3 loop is CASSLADGKREGQMTGELFF. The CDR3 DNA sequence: TGCGCCAGCAGCTTGGCCGATGGAAAGCGGGAGGGCCAAATGACCGGGGAGCTGTTTTTT.

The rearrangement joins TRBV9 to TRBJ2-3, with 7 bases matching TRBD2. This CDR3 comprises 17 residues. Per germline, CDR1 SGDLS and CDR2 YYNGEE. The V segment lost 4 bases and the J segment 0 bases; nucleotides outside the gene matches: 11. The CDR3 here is CASSPKAGPNSTDTQYF. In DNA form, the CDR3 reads TGTGCCAGCAGCCCAAAAGCGGGGCCGAACAGCACAGATACGCAGTATTTT.

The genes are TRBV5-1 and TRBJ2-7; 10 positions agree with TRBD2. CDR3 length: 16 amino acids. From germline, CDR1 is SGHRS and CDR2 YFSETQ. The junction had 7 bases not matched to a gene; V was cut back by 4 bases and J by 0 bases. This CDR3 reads CASSLGLADISYEQYF. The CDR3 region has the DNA TGCGCCAGCAGCCTCGGACTAGCGGACATCTCCTACGAGCAGTACTTC.

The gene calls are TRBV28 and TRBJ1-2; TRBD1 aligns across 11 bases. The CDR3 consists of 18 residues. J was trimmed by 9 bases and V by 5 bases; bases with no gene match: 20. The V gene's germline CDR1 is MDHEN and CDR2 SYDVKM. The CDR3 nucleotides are TGTGCCAGCAGTCGCGCCGGGACAGGGGGATCCATGGAGCAGAGCTACACCTTC. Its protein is CASSRAGTGGSMEQSYTF.

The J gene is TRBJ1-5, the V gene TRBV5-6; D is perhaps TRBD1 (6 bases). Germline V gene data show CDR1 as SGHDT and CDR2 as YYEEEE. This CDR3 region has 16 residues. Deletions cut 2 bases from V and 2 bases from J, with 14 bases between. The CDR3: CASSFYPGGRNQPQHF. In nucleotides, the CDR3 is TGTGCCAGCAGCTTCTACCCGGGGGGCCGCAATCAGCCCCAGCATTTT.

CDR3 amino acids: CASSLSLSSPHRGPYEQYF. CDR3 DNA sequence: TGTGCCAGCAGTTTATCCCTATCTTCCCCCCACAGGGGGCCCTACGAGCAGTACTTC. The rearrangement joins TRBV28 to TRBJ2-7, with TRBD1 matching 9 bases. CDR3 length equals 19 residues. Germline V CDR1 and CDR2: MDHEN, SYDVKM. The junction had 15 bases not matched to a gene; V was cut back by 1 base and J by 2 bases. The full variable domain, its missing parts supplied by reference TRBV28 and TRBJ2-7, is DVKVTQSSRYLVKRTGEKVFLECVQDMDHENMFWYRQDPGLGLRLIYFSYDVKMKEKGDIPEGYSVSREKKERFSLILESASTNQTSMYLCASSLSLSSPHRGPYEQYFGPGTRLTVT.

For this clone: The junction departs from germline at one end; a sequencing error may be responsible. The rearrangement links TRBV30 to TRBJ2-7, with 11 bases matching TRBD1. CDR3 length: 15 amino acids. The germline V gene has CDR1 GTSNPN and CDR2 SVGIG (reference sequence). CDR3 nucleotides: TGTGCCTGGGGTGTACCGGGACAGGGGGCCTACGAGCAGTACTTC. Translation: CAWGVPGQGAYEQYF.

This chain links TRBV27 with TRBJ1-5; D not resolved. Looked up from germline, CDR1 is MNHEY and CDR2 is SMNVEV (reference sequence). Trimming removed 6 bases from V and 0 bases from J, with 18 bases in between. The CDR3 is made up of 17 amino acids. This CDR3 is CASSGGKGPYSNQPQHF. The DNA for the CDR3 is TGTGCCAGCAGCGGCGGGAAAGGCCCATATAGCAATCAGCCCCAGCATTTT.

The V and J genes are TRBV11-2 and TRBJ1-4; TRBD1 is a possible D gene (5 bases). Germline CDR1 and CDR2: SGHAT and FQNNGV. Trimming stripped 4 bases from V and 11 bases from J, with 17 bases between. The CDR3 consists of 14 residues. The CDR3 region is CASSSPGTEGKLFF. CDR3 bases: TGTGCCAGCAGCTCCCCGGGCACGGAGGGGAAACTGTTTTTT.

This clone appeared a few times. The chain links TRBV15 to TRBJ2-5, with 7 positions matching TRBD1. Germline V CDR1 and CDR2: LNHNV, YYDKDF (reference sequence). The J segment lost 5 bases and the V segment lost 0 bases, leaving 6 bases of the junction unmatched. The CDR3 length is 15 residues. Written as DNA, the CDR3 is TGTGCCACCAGCAGAGATGAGACAGGGTGGGAGACCCAGTACTTC. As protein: CATSRDETGWETQYF.

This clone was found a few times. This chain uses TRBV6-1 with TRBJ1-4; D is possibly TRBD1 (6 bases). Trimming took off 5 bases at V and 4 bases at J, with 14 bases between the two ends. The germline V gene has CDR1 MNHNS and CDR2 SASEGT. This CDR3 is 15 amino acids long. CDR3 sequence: CASSRPDSFNEKLFF. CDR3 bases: TGTGCCAGCAGTCGCCCGGACAGCTTTAATGAAAAACTGTTTTTT.